This T cell receptor (beta chain) stems from a study of cytomegalovirus exposure and HLA in healthy donors. Turning to this clone: As yet, its antigen is unknown.

Overall study results and limits: Later examination showed HLA-associated TCR beta chains had greater clonal expansion than equally common others.

It was with 60 Vbeta and 13 Jbeta primers that the PCR ran. TCRdb keeps only in-frame clones here, not all; method: immunoSEQ multiplex PCR. The data show 100,000 or so clones, 60% to 75% seen once. Donors showed nominal health when sampled, although they likely had unrecorded immune exposures. Trimming removed 3 bases from V and 4 bases from J; junction bases left unmatched: 16. The CDR3 totals 18 residues. Germline V lookup: CDR1 SGDLS, CDR2 YYNGEE. Sequenced sample: PBMCs. The V and J genes are TRBV9 and TRBJ2-3; 8 bases are shared with TRBD2. The receptor was isolated from a woman aged 40 to 50 in good health and CMV-seronegative. The CDR3 here is CASSANPTGTSGADTQYF. The CDR3 DNA follows: TGTGCCAGCAGCGCAAATCCAACCGGGACTAGTGGTGCAGATACGCAGTATTTT. Full variable domain (remainder filled in from reference TRBV9 and TRBJ2-3): DSGVTQTPKHLITATGQRVTLRCSPRSGDLSVYWYQQSLDQGLQFLIQYYNGEERAKGNILERFSAQQFPDLHSELNLSSLELGDSALYFCASSANPTGTSGADTQYFGPGTRLTVL.